Following are 2 T cell receptor beta chains from one sample sequenced in a study of T cell repertoires in cytomegalovirus infection. These receptors are not linked to any known antigen. One entry per CDR3 protein, called by TCRdb with MiXCR from the reads. This table holds a few hundred thousand distinct CDR3 sequences, just under 35% found once. The sequencing used cultured PBMCs, collected from culture after CMV antigen stimulation. Receptors originate from a human donor in good health (CMV status not recorded). Some clones in this sample may be carry-over from other donors' samples.

The chain couples TRBV29-1 to TRBJ1-1; TRBD1 might be the D (5 bases). V was cut by 5 bases and J by 4 bases, with 17 bases left in between. CDR1 SQVTM and CDR2 ANQGSEA come from the germline V gene. This CDR3 contains 14 residues. The CDR3 loop reads CSVPQWGSPTEAFF. In DNA, the CDR3 is TGCAGCGTTCCACAGTGGGGGTCCCCCACTGAAGCTTTCTTT.

This clonotype was detected a few times. This chain connects TRBV12-3 or TRBV12-4 to TRBJ2-7, with D uncertain. V lost 6 bases and J lost 3, with 12 bases in between. This CDR3 has 13 residues. CDR3 sequence reads: CASRQAVLYEQYF. CDR3 in DNA: TGTGCCAGCAGGCAGGCCGTCCTCTACGAGCAGTACTTC.